Listed below are T cell receptor beta chains from one sample, sequenced in a study of T cells in Graves' hyperthyroidism and ophthalmopathy. TCRdb redid the calling of the multiplex PCR reads with MiXCR, one entry per CDR3 protein. Of around 660,000 distinct CDR3 sequences listed, just under 45% are singletons. Input material: peripheral blood or thyroid tissue (not recorded which). The receptors here all came from an adult man with Graves' disease, either hyperthyroidism or ophthalmopathy (not recorded which). The CDR3 runs from the conserved cysteine through the conserved F or W. D genes are given only for firm matches. Size is stated for part of the rows, as once, few or many counts, or as a class when the clone is expanded.

cdr3_nt cdr3_aa j_call cdr3_length v_call clone_size d_call
TGTGCCAGCAGTTTGGGGGGGCGCGATCAGCCCCAGCATTTT CASSLGGRDQPQHF TRBJ1-5 14 TRBV12-3/TRBV12-4 many .
TGTGCCGGCAGCCAAGGACGTTTGAACACTGAAGCTTTCTTT CAGSQGRLNTEAFF TRBJ1-1 14 TRBV12-3/TRBV12-4 . .
TGTGCCAGCAGCTTTAGGAGAGAAGAGACCCAGTACTTC CASSFRREETQYF TRBJ2-5 13 TRBV7-8 . .
TGTGCCAGCAGCCAAGTGGAGCGGGAAAAACTGTTTTTT CASSQVEREKLFF TRBJ1-4 13 TRBV2 . .
TGTGCCAGTAGTATTTGGGGCCGAATCAATCAGCCCCAGCATTTT CASSIWGRINQPQHF TRBJ1-5 15 TRBV19 . .
TGTGCCAGCAGCCTCAGGCGGGTTCGGAACACTGAAGCTTTCTTT CASSLRRVRNTEAFF TRBJ1-1 15 TRBV7-8 few .
TGTGCCAGCAGTTTAGAGCGTCCGGGACTAGCGGGATCGCAGTACTTC CASSLERPGLAGSQYF TRBJ2-5 16 TRBV12-3/TRBV12-4 . TRBD2
TGTGCCAGCAGTTCACAGGGGTTCTCCTACGAGCAGTACTTC CASSSQGFSYEQYF TRBJ2-7 14 TRBV12-3/TRBV12-4 . TRBD1
TGTGCCAGCAGACGGCGTTGGGACAAGAACACTGAAGCTTTCTTT CASRRRWDKNTEAFF TRBJ1-1 15 TRBV6-1 . .
TGCAGTGCTCCGACCGGGGGGGAACGGAACACTGAAGCTTTCTTT CSAPTGGERNTEAFF TRBJ1-1 15 TRBV20-1 few .
TGCGCCAGCACCCCCGGGTCGGCTAGCGGGAGTTTCAACGAGCAGTACTTC CASTPGSASGSFNEQYF TRBJ2-7 17 TRBV7-3 . TRBD2
TGTGCCAGCAGCCCCATCCCGGGGGGTGGGGATTACGAGCAGTACTTC CASSPIPGGGDYEQYF TRBJ2-7 16 TRBV7-9 few TRBD2